This is a list of T cell receptor beta chains from one sample in a study of shared clonotypes between healthy human individuals. Clones were read by immunoSEQ multiplex PCR, and TCRdb kept only the in-frame ones, dropping some. The data contain over a million clones, under 99% of them singletons. Sequenced input: naive CD4+ T cells sorted from blood. Every receptor here comes from a man aged 30 to 45 in good health. Each CDR3 is given with its conserved first and last residue. A D gene is named only where the DNA matches it firmly. A row's size may be missing; if present it is once, few, many or a size class.

d_gene: TRBD1
v_gene: TRBV2
j_gene: TRBJ1-2
abundance: -
CDR3aa: CASRDRGYGYTF
CDR3nt: TGTGCCAGCAGGGACAGGGGCTATGGCTACACCTTC

d_gene: TRBD2
v_gene: TRBV6-4
j_gene: TRBJ2-3
abundance: -
CDR3aa: CASSDSASGTSTDTQYF
CDR3nt: TGTGCCAGCAGTGACTCGGCTAGCGGGACTAGCACAGATACGCAGTATTTT

d_gene: -
v_gene: TRBV5-1
j_gene: TRBJ2-2
abundance: few
CDR3aa: CASSLFTGELFF
CDR3nt: TGCGCCAGCAGCTTGTTCACCGGGGAGCTGTTTTTT

d_gene: -
v_gene: TRBV2
j_gene: TRBJ2-2
abundance: -
CDR3aa: CASSMASANTGELFF
CDR3nt: TGTGCCAGCAGTATGGCTAGCGCGAACACCGGGGAGCTGTTTTTT

d_gene: -
v_gene: TRBV5-1
j_gene: TRBJ2-3
abundance: -
CDR3aa: CASSLARDSRGTDTQYF
CDR3nt: TGCGCCAGCAGCTTGGCCCGGGACTCCCGGGGCACAGATACGCAGTATTTT

d_gene: TRBD2
v_gene: TRBV5-4
j_gene: TRBJ2-3
abundance: -
CDR3aa: CASSFSGSGTDTQYF
CDR3nt: TGTGCCAGCAGCTTTAGCGGGAGTGGCACAGATACGCAGTATTTT

d_gene: -
v_gene: TRBV9
j_gene: TRBJ2-7
abundance: -
CDR3aa: CASSRSNPDYEQYF
CDR3nt: TGTGCCAGCAGCCGTAGTAACCCTGACTACGAGCAGTACTTC

d_gene: -
v_gene: TRBV5-1
j_gene: TRBJ2-3
abundance: -
CDR3aa: CASISGLSPGTDTQYF
CDR3nt: TGCGCCAGCATCTCAGGGCTGAGTCCAGGCACAGATACGCAGTATTTT

d_gene: TRBD1
v_gene: TRBV23-1
j_gene: TRBJ1-2
abundance: -
CDR3aa: CASSQSQGDYGYTF
CDR3nt: TGCGCCAGCAGTCAAAGTCAGGGGGACTATGGCTACACCTTC

d_gene: -
v_gene: TRBV9
j_gene: TRBJ1-1
abundance: -
CDR3aa: CASSSLGGLGTEAFF
CDR3nt: TGTGCCAGCAGCTCCCTAGGGGGGCTCGGGACTGAAGCTTTCTTT

d_gene: TRBD2
v_gene: TRBV29-1
j_gene: TRBJ2-1
abundance: -
CDR3aa: CSNGLGNEQFF
CDR3nt: TGCAGCAATGGACTAGGGAATGAGCAGTTCTTC

d_gene: -
v_gene: TRBV7-6
j_gene: TRBJ2-7
abundance: -
CDR3aa: CASTLGGFQGSYEQYF
CDR3nt: TGTGCCAGCACCCTAGGAGGGTTTCAGGGCTCCTACGAGCAGTACTTC

d_gene: TRBD2
v_gene: TRBV5-1
j_gene: TRBJ2-2
abundance: -
CDR3aa: CASSSAGTSGGLGTGELFF
CDR3nt: TGCGCCAGCAGCTCTGCCGGGACTAGCGGAGGACTTGGGACCGGGGAGCTGTTTTTT

d_gene: -
v_gene: TRBV9
j_gene: TRBJ2-3
abundance: -
CDR3aa: CASSVGRWEKDTQYF
CDR3nt: TGTGCCAGCAGCGTAGGAAGGTGGGAGAAAGATACGCAGTATTTT

d_gene: TRBD1
v_gene: TRBV28
j_gene: TRBJ2-7
abundance: -
CDR3aa: CASSSGQFYEQYF
CDR3nt: TGTGCCAGCAGTTCGGGACAGTTCTACGAGCAGTACTTC

d_gene: -
v_gene: TRBV27
j_gene: TRBJ2-3
abundance: -
CDR3aa: CASRGRPGTQYF
CDR3nt: TGTGCCAGCAGAGGACGGCCAGGTACGCAGTATTTT

d_gene: TRBD2
v_gene: TRBV29-1
j_gene: TRBJ2-1
abundance: -
CDR3aa: CSVLQRAGAGYNEQFF
CDR3nt: TGCAGCGTCCTACAACGGGCGGGAGCGGGGTACAATGAGCAGTTCTTC

d_gene: -
v_gene: TRBV6-5
j_gene: TRBJ2-5
abundance: -
CDR3aa: CASSRDQGETQYF
CDR3nt: TGTGCCAGCAGTAGGGACCAGGGGGAGACCCAGTACTTC

d_gene: -
v_gene: TRBV20-1
j_gene: TRBJ2-7
abundance: once
CDR3aa: CSARTGSEQYF
CDR3nt: TGCAGTGCTAGGACTGGTTCTGAGCAGTACTTC

d_gene: -
v_gene: TRBV7-2
j_gene: TRBJ2-7
abundance: -
CDR3aa: CASSLVGSGNYEQYF
CDR3nt: TGTGCCAGCAGCTTAGTCGGGAGTGGGAACTACGAGCAGTACTTC

d_gene: -
v_gene: TRBV18
j_gene: TRBJ2-7
abundance: -
CDR3aa: CASSRGGPGEQYF
CDR3nt: TGTGCCAGCTCACGAGGTGGACCCGGCGAGCAGTACTTC

d_gene: TRBD2
v_gene: TRBV15
j_gene: TRBJ2-2
abundance: -
CDR3aa: CATSRDASGSRELFF
CDR3nt: TGTGCCACCAGCAGAGATGCTAGCGGGAGCCGGGAGCTGTTTTTT

d_gene: TRBD1
v_gene: TRBV10-1
j_gene: TRBJ2-5
abundance: -
CDR3aa: CASSESGQGVETQYF
CDR3nt: TGCGCCAGCAGTGAGTCTGGACAGGGGGTCGAGACCCAGTACTTC

d_gene: -
v_gene: TRBV9
j_gene: TRBJ1-2
abundance: -
CDR3aa: CASGQPGSYGYTF
CDR3nt: TGTGCCAGCGGACAGCCCGGGAGCTATGGCTACACCTTC

d_gene: -
v_gene: TRBV6-6
j_gene: TRBJ2-7
abundance: once
CDR3aa: CASSPSPHTKFEQYF
CDR3nt: TGTGCCAGCAGCCCCTCGCCCCACACAAAGTTCGAGCAGTACTTC

d_gene: TRBD1
v_gene: TRBV29-1
j_gene: TRBJ2-3
abundance: -
CDR3aa: CSVTGGVTDTQYF
CDR3nt: TGCAGCGTGACAGGGGGTGTTACAGATACGCAGTATTTT

d_gene: -
v_gene: TRBV5-1
j_gene: TRBJ2-1
abundance: -
CDR3aa: CASSLGSLDNEQFF
CDR3nt: TGCGCCAGCAGCTTGGGGAGCCTAGACAATGAGCAGTTCTTC

d_gene: -
v_gene: TRBV10-3
j_gene: TRBJ2-1
abundance: -
CDR3aa: CAISRNGEQFF
CDR3nt: TGTGCCATCAGCCGAAATGGTGAGCAGTTCTTC

d_gene: -
v_gene: TRBV5-1
j_gene: TRBJ2-7
abundance: -
CDR3aa: CASSLQYEQYF
CDR3nt: TGCGCCAGCAGCTTGCAGTACGAGCAGTACTTC

d_gene: -
v_gene: TRBV6-6
j_gene: TRBJ2-1
abundance: -
CDR3aa: CASSPLLNEQFF
CDR3nt: TGTGCCAGCAGTCCCTTGTTGAATGAGCAGTTCTTC

d_gene: TRBD1
v_gene: TRBV28
j_gene: TRBJ2-7
abundance: once
CDR3aa: CASSPTGTGGDEQYF
CDR3nt: TGTGCCAGCAGTCCCACCGGGACAGGGGGCGACGAGCAGTACTTC

d_gene: TRBD2
v_gene: TRBV6-5
j_gene: TRBJ2-2
abundance: -
CDR3aa: CASRLAGLNTGELFF
CDR3nt: TGTGCCAGCAGACTAGCGGGGCTGAACACCGGGGAGCTGTTTTTT

d_gene: -
v_gene: TRBV7-2
j_gene: TRBJ2-7
abundance: -
CDR3aa: CASSSQSSYEQYF
CDR3nt: TGTGCCAGCTCTTCCCAAAGCTCCTACGAGCAGTACTTC

d_gene: TRBD2
v_gene: TRBV5-1
j_gene: TRBJ2-3
abundance: -
CDR3aa: CASSSGLAGGTTSTDTQYF
CDR3nt: TGCGCCAGCAGCTCCGGACTAGCGGGAGGAACAACTAGCACAGATACGCAGTATTTT

d_gene: -
v_gene: TRBV27
j_gene: TRBJ2-1
abundance: -
CDR3aa: CASSLFGVRSSNEQFF
CDR3nt: TGTGCCAGCAGTTTATTTGGGGTAAGAAGTTCCAATGAGCAGTTCTTC

d_gene: -
v_gene: TRBV18
j_gene: TRBJ1-1
abundance: -
CDR3aa: CASSDTTEAFF
CDR3nt: TGTGCCAGCTCAGACACCACTGAAGCTTTCTTT

d_gene: -
v_gene: TRBV27
j_gene: TRBJ2-5
abundance: -
CDR3aa: CASSLSLLRRTQYF
CDR3nt: TGTGCCAGCAGTTTATCGCTCCTGAGGAGGACCCAGTACTTC

d_gene: TRBD2
v_gene: TRBV18
j_gene: TRBJ2-1
abundance: -
CDR3aa: CASSPPKASSSGYYNEQFF
CDR3nt: TGTGCCAGCTCACCACCGAAGGCCTCCTCTAGCGGATATTACAATGAGCAGTTCTTC

d_gene: -
v_gene: TRBV27
j_gene: TRBJ1-5
abundance: few
CDR3aa: CASSFRGGNQPQHF
CDR3nt: TGTGCCAGCAGTTTCAGGGGTGGCAATCAGCCCCAGCATTTT

d_gene: -
v_gene: TRBV28
j_gene: TRBJ2-2
abundance: -
CDR3aa: CATGRHQSLLSTGELFF
CDR3nt: TGTGCCACGGGACGCCATCAGTCGCTCCTTTCCACCGGGGAGCTGTTTTTT

d_gene: TRBD2
v_gene: TRBV11-3
j_gene: TRBJ2-2
abundance: -
CDR3aa: CASSFSAGGNTGELFF
CDR3nt: TGTGCCAGCAGCTTTAGTGCGGGAGGGAACACCGGGGAGCTGTTTTTT

d_gene: -
v_gene: TRBV30
j_gene: TRBJ1-5
abundance: -
CDR3aa: CAWRFQSNQPQHF
CDR3nt: TGTGCCTGGAGATTCCAGAGCAATCAGCCCCAGCATTTT

d_gene: -
v_gene: TRBV6-5
j_gene: TRBJ1-3
abundance: -
CDR3aa: CASSYWTSSGNTIYF
CDR3nt: TGTGCCAGCAGTTACTGGACCAGCTCTGGAAACACCATATATTTT

d_gene: -
v_gene: TRBV19
j_gene: TRBJ1-5
abundance: -
CDR3aa: CASLGGVSNQPQHF
CDR3nt: TGTGCCAGCTTGGGTGGAGTTAGCAATCAGCCCCAGCATTTT

d_gene: TRBD2
v_gene: TRBV9
j_gene: TRBJ2-1
abundance: once
CDR3aa: CASGGTSDYYEQFF
CDR3nt: TGTGCCAGCGGAGGGACTAGCGATTACTATGAGCAGTTCTTC

d_gene: -
v_gene: TRBV5-1
j_gene: TRBJ2-5
abundance: -
CDR3aa: CASSFDGPIEQETQYF
CDR3nt: TGCGCCAGCAGCTTCGACGGGCCTATCGAGCAAGAGACCCAGTACTTC

d_gene: TRBD1
v_gene: TRBV10-3
j_gene: TRBJ1-3
abundance: -
CDR3aa: CAIRTGLDTIYF
CDR3nt: TGTGCCATCAGGACAGGGTTAGACACCATATATTTT